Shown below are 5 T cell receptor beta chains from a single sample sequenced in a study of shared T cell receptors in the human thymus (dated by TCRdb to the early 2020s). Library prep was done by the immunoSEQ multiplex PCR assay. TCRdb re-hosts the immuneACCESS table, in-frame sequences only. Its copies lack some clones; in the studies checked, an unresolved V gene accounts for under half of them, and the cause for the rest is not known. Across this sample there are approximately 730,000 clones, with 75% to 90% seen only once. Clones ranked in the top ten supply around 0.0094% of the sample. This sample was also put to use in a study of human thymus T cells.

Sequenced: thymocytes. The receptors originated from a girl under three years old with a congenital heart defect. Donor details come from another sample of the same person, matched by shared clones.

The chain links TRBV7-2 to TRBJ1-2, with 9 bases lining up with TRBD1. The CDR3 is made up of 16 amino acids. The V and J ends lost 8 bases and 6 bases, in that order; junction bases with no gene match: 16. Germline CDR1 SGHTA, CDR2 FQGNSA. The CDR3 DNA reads TGTGCCAGCGGGGCTTACTCGTACGGGACAGGGCATGGCTACACCTTC. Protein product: CASGAYSYGTGHGYTF.

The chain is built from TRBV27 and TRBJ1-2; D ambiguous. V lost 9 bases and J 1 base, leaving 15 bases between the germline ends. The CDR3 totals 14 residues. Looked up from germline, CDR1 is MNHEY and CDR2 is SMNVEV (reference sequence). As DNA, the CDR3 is TGTGCCAGAGCGATCCAGGACTATAACTATGGCTACACCTTC. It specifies CARAIQDYNYGYTF.

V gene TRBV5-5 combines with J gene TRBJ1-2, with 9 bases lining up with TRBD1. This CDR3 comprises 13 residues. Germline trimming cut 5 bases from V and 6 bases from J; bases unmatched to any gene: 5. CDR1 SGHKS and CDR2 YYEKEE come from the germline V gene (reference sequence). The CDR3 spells CASSWDREDGYTF. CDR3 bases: TGTGCCAGCAGTTGGGACAGGGAGGATGGCTACACCTTC.

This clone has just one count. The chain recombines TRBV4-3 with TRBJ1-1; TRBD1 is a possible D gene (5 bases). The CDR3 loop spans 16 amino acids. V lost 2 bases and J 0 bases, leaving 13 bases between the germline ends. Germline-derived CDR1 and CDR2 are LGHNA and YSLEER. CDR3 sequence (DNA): TGCGCCAGCAGCCAAAACCCAAGGGGCGTGAACACTGAAGCTTTCTTT. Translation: CASSQNPRGVNTEAFF.

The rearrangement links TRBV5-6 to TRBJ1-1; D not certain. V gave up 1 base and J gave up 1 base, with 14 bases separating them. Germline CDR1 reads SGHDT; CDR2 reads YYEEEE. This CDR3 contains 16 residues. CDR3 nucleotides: TGTGCCAGCAGCTTGATTGGAGTAGGCCAGAACACTGAAGCTTTCTTT. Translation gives CASSLIGVGQNTEAFF. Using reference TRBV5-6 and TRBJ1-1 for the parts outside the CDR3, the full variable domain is DAGVTQSPTHLIKTRGQQVTLRCSPKSGHDTVSWYQQALGQGPQFIFQYYEEEERQRGNFPDRFSGHQFPNYSSELNVNALLLGDSALYLCASSLIGVGQNTEAFFGQGTRLTVV.